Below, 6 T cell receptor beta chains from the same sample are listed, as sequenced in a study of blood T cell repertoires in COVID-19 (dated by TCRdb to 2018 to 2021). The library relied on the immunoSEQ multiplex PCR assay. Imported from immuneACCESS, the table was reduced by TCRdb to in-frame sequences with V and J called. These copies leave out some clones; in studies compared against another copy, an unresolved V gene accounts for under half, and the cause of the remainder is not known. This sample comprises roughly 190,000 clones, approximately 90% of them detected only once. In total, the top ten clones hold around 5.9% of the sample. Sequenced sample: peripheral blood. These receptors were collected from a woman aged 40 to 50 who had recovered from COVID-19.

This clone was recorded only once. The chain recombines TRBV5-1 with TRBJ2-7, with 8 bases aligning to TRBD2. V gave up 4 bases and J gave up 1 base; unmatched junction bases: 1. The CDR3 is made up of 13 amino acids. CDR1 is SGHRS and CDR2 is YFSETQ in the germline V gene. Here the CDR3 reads CASSTSGSYEQYF. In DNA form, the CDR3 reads TGCGCCAGCAGCACTAGCGGTTCCTACGAGCAGTACTTC. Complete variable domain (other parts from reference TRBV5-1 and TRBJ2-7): KAGVTQTPRYLIKTRGQQVTLSCSPISGHRSVSWYQQTPGQGLQFLFEYFSETQRNKGNFPGRFSGRQFSNSRSEMNVSTLELGDSALYLCASSTSGSYEQYFGPGTRLTVT.

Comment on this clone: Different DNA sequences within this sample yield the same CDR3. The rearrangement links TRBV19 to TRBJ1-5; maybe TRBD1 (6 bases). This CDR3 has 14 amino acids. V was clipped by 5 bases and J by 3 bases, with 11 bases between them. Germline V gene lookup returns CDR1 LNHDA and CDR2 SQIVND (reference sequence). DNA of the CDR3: TGTGCCAGTAGTCCGCGGACAGACAATCAGCCCCAGCATTTT. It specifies CASSPRTDNQPQHF.

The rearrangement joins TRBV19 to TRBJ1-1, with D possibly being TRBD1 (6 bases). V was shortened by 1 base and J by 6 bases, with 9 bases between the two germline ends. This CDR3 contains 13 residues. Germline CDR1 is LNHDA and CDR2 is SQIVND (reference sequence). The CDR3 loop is CASSIVEGAEAFF. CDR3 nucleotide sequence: TGTGCCAGTAGTATAGTCGAGGGGGCTGAAGCTTTCTTT. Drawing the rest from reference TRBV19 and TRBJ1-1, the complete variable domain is DGGITQSPKYLFRKEGQNVTLSCEQNLNHDAMYWYRQDPGQGLRLIYYSQIVNDFQKGDIAEGYSVSREKKESFPLTVTSAQKNPTAFYLCASSIVEGAEAFFGQGTRLTVV.

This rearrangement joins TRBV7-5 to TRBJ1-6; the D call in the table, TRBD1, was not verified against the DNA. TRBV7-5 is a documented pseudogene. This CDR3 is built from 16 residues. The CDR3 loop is CVRSLRAGGRNSPLHF. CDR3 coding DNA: TGTGTCAGAAGCTTAAGGGCAGGGGGCCGGAATTCACCCCTCCACTTT.

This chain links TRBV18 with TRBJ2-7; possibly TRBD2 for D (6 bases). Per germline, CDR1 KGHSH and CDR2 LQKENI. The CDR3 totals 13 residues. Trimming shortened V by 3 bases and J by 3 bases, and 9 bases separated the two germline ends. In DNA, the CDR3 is TGTGCCAGCTCACCGCCGGGGGACTACGAGCAGTACTTC. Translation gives CASSPPGDYEQYF.

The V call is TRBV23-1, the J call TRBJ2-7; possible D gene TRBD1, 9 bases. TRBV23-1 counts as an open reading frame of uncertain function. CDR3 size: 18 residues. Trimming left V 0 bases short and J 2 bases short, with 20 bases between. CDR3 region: CASSQSFSGTGLPYEQYF. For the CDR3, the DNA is TGCGCCAGCAGTCAATCCTTTAGCGGGACAGGGTTGCCCTACGAGCAGTACTTC.